This TCR beta chain was retrieved from a study of T cells in Graves' hyperthyroidism and ophthalmopathy. This clonotype was seen many times. From RNA transcripts, TCR beta CDR3 regions were amplified. The TCR CDR3 first-round RT-PCR relied on the HTBI primer set. TCRdb processed the multiplex PCR reads anew with MiXCR; each CDR3 protein has one entry. The data show 640,000 or so distinct CDR3 sequences, about 14% seen once. The origin of this receptor is a woman younger than 35 with Graves' ophthalmopathy. The sequenced material came from blood.

This CDR3 reads CASSLVFSGSETQYF. In nucleotides, the CDR3 is TGTGCCAGCAGCTTAGTGTTTAGCGGGAGCGAGACCCAGTACTTC. This sequence joins TRBV7-2 and TRBJ2-5, with 9 nucleotides matching TRBD2. This CDR3 spans 15 amino acids. Germline lookup yields CDR1 SGHTA and CDR2 FQGNSA. With 1 base clipped from V and 5 bases from J, the junction kept 5 bases outside the gene matches.